Presented here are 16 T cell receptor beta chains from one specimen sequenced in a study of T cell repertoires in cytomegalovirus infection. For these receptors, no antigen is known. TCRdb passed the reads through MiXCR, listing each CDR3 protein once. In the table there are 340,000 or so distinct CDR3 sequences, just under 25% of which are singletons. The source material was cultured PBMCs, sampled from culture after CMV antigen stimulation. The receptor set was obtained from a human donor in good health (CMV status not recorded). Some clones in this sample may be carry-over from other donors' samples.

This clonotype was seen many times. The V gene is TRBV7-9, the J gene TRBJ2-3, with 8 positions matching TRBD2. The V and J ends lost 8 bases and 4 bases, in that order; junction bases with no gene match: 17. Germline CDR1 is SEHNR and CDR2 is FQNEAQ (reference sequence). The CDR3 covers 17 residues. CDR3 coding DNA: TGTGCCAGCGCAACGCCGGTTGATGGGACTAGTTCAGATACGCAGTATTTT. It encodes CASATPVDGTSSDTQYF.

The chain links TRBV19 to TRBJ2-2; D uncertain. The CDR3 is made up of 15 amino acids. V was clipped by 3 bases and J by 0 bases, with 8 bases between them. Per germline, CDR1 LNHDA and CDR2 SQIVND (reference sequence). The CDR3 reads CASSMVRANTGELFF. DNA for the CDR3: TGTGCCAGTAGTATGGTGCGTGCGAACACCGGGGAGCTGTTTTTT.

The chain has TRBV10-2 and TRBJ1-1; D is unresolved. Deletions cut 4 bases from V and 5 bases from J, with 17 bases between. CDR1 WSHSY and CDR2 SAAADI come from the germline V gene. The CDR3 loop spans 15 amino acids. CDR3 in amino acids: CASSVVFSGGTEAFF. CDR3 nucleotide sequence: TGCGCCAGCAGTGTTGTCTTCAGCGGAGGGACTGAAGCTTTCTTT.

This clonotype turned up a few times. The genes are TRBV6-5 and TRBJ2-1, with 7 bases aligning to TRBD2. The CDR3 consists of 14 residues. Germline V lookup: CDR1 MNHEY, CDR2 SVGAGI. Trimming took 6 bases from V and 5 from J; bases not matched to a gene: 7. In DNA form, the CDR3 reads TGTGCCAGCAGGTTCAGCGGGAATCACAATGAGCAGTTCTTC. It translates to CASRFSGNHNEQFF.

This clonotype was found a few times. The V and J genes are TRBV19 and TRBJ2-3; D is ambiguous. In germline, CDR1 is LNHDA, CDR2 SQIVND (reference sequence). The CDR3 consists of 15 residues. Trimming cost V 3 bases and J 0 bases, with 10 bases left between them. The CDR3 DNA reads TGTGCCAGTAGTATTAAGATAGCAAGCACAGATACGCAGTATTTT. Translated, it gives CASSIKIASTDTQYF. Variable domain in full (rest from reference TRBV19 and TRBJ2-3): DGGITQSPKYLFRKEGQNVTLSCEQNLNHDAMYWYRQDPGQGLRLIYYSQIVNDFQKGDIAEGYSVSREKKESFPLTVTSAQKNPTAFYLCASSIKIASTDTQYFGPGTRLTVL.

The rearrangement joins TRBV6-6 to TRBJ2-7, with 10 bases matching TRBD2. The germline CDR1 and CDR2 sequences are MNHNY and SVGAGI (reference sequence). This CDR3 region has 19 residues. V trimming: 3 bases; J trimming: 0 bases; junction bases outside the gene matches: 14. The CDR3 coding sequence is TGTGCCAGCAGTTATTTTCGGTGGGAAGGACTAGCGGACTCCTACGAGCAGTACTTC. Its translation: CASSYFRWEGLADSYEQYF.

This clonotype was seen ten or more times. The rearrangement uses TRBV7-3 and TRBJ2-1; a weak D match, TRBD2 (6 bases). Trimming left V 3 bases short and J 8 bases short, with 11 bases between. Germline CDR1 reads SGHTA; CDR2 reads FQGTGA. This CDR3 comprises 13 residues. CDR3: CASSFNGEDEQFF. The CDR3 DNA reads as TGTGCCAGCAGCTTTAATGGGGAGGATGAGCAGTTCTTC.

In this sample, this clonotype turned up a few times. The chain recombines TRBV6-5 with TRBJ2-7; TRBD1 matches at 9 bases. Germline V gene lookup returns CDR1 MNHEY and CDR2 SVGAGI. V lost 10 bases and J lost 4; bases outside the gene matches: 11. CDR3 length equals 14 residues. The CDR3: CATSTGTGTYEQYV. In nucleotides, the CDR3 is TGTGCCACGTCAACCGGGACAGGGACTTACGAGCAGTACGTC.

V usage is TRBV18 and J usage is TRBJ1-1, with 7 bases lining up with TRBD1. CDR3 size: 18 residues. J was trimmed by 1 base and V by 2 bases; bases with no gene match: 13. Germline V CDR1 and CDR2: KGHSH, LQKENI. CDR3 loop: CASSPLTGRGLWNTEAFF. The DNA for the CDR3 is TGTGCCAGCTCACCATTGACAGGGAGGGGGCTATGGAACACTGAAGCTTTCTTT.

The sample holds a few counts of this clonotype. The chain combines TRBV20-1 with TRBJ1-6, with 7 bases aligning to TRBD1. The germline gives CDR1 DFQATT, CDR2 SNEGSKA (reference sequence). The CDR3 runs 13 residues. Trimming cost V 6 bases and J 6 bases; bases outside gene matches: 5. The CDR3 here is CSASTGTNSPLHF. The CDR3 DNA reads as TGCAGTGCGTCGACAGGGACTAATTCACCCCTCCACTTT.

This clonotype occurred a few times. The J gene is TRBJ1-1, the V gene TRBV19; TRBD1 might be the D (6 bases). V lost 9 bases, J lost 0 bases, and 17 bases lay in between. In germline, CDR1 is LNHDA, CDR2 SQIVND (reference sequence). CDR3 length: 15 amino acids. Written as DNA, the CDR3 is TGTGCCAGCGTGGGAATTGACAGGCTGAACACTGAAGCTTTCTTT. The encoded protein is CASVGIDRLNTEAFF.

V usage is TRBV2 and J usage is TRBJ1-6, with D possibly being TRBD1 (5 bases). Germline V gives CDR1 SNHLY, CDR2 FYNNEI. The CDR3 extends over 16 amino acids. V was cut by 4 bases and J by 7 bases, with 17 bases left in between. CDR3 in DNA: TGTGCCAGCAGTGTACTTCCGCCAGGGAGAAATTCACCCCTCCACTTT. It is translated as CASSVLPPGRNSPLHF.

The sample holds many counts of this clonotype. The chain employs TRBV7-8 and TRBJ2-7; TRBD2 matches at 7 bases. CDR3 size: 14 residues. V trimming: 7 bases; J trimming: 3 bases; junction bases outside the gene matches: 9. Germline assignment: CDR1 SGHVS and CDR2 FQNEAQ. The CDR3 here is CASTREGFGYEQYF. CDR3 DNA sequence: TGTGCCAGCACCAGGGAGGGGTTCGGCTACGAGCAGTACTTC.

This clonotype was seen a handful of times. V is TRBV20-1 and J is TRBJ2-1; TRBD2 aligns across 10 bases. Germline V CDR1 and CDR2: DFQATT, SNEGSKA (reference sequence). Unmatched junction bases numbered 8, after V lost 0 bases and J lost 6 bases. The CDR3 totals 16 residues. DNA of the CDR3: TGCAGTGCTAGAGATCCAGGTAGCGGGAGGTTCAATGAGCAGTTCTTC. This sequence encodes CSARDPGSGRFNEQFF.

This clonotype was recorded only once. The rearrangement uses TRBV12-3 or TRBV12-4 and TRBJ2-2; no clear D. CDR3 length equals 10 residues. With 4 bases removed from V and 6 bases from J, the gap between germline ends came to 0 bases. CDR3 coding DNA: TGTGCCAGCAGTTCCGGGGAGCTGTTTTTT. It translates to CASSSGELFF.

The chain has TRBV6-1 and TRBJ1-4; possibly TRBD1 for D (6 bases). The germline V gene encodes CDR1 MNHNS and CDR2 SASEGT. Trimming took off 6 bases at V and 3 bases at J, with 11 bases between the two ends. This CDR3 region has 14 residues. The CDR3, as DNA: TGTGCCAGCAGAGGGGGGGAGTCTAATGAAAAACTGTTTTTT. This codes for CASRGGESNEKLFF.